One T cell receptor (beta chain) is described in this entry. The data originate from a study of Ad26.COV2.S vaccination and SARS-CoV-2 variants. About the study: A COV1001 Ad26.COV2.S trial-arm participant provided the sample. Once or twice, 56 days apart, Ad26.COV2.S was delivered intramuscularly.

Using immunoSEQ multiplex PCR, the repertoire was profiled, and TCRdb retains in-frame clones only, with some absent. The sample gives 350,000 to 450,000 clones, around 90% of which show up once; approximately 3.6% is in the top ten. The treatment was: 15 to 20 received Ad26.COV2.S at low or high dose, single or two shots; about 5 received placebo; per-sample allocation not given. Day 63 after the first vaccine or placebo injection was the time point for sampling. The starting material was peripheral blood, obtained in a trial of Ad26.COV2.S vaccine versus placebo. The receptor was derived from a person aged 18 to 59 who received the Ad26.COV2.S COVID-19 vaccine or a placebo.

The chain's CDR3 is CASSLAAGGLDGYTF. In DNA form, the CDR3 reads TGTGCCAGCAGCTTAGCCGCCGGTGGATTGGATGGCTACACCTTC. The rearrangement links TRBV7-2 to TRBJ1-2; D is unresolved. Trimming left V 0 bases short and J 6 bases short, with 14 bases between. The CDR3 totals 15 residues. Per the germline V gene, CDR1 is SGHTA and CDR2 is FQGNSA. Complete variable domain (other parts from reference TRBV7-2 and TRBJ1-2): GAGVSQSPSNKVTEKGKDVELRCDPISGHTALYWYRQSLGQGLEFLIYFQGNSAPDKSGLPSDRFSAERTGGSVSTLTIQRTQQEDSAVYLCASSLAAGGLDGYTFGSGTRLTVV.